The 20 T cell receptor beta chains below were found in one sample sequenced in a study of T cells in Graves' hyperthyroidism and ophthalmopathy (dated by TCRdb to between 2018 and 2021). To prepare the library, multiplex PCR was applied. Instrument used: Illumina HiSeq 2000. Amplification of TCR beta CDR3 regions was carried out from RNA transcripts. A first-round RT-PCR of the TCR CDR3 used the HTBI primer set with the Qiagen OneStep RT-PCR kit. Through fastp at Q25 and MiXCR, TCRdb rebuilt clones from the public reads, retaining in-frame beta chains. For every CDR3 protein sequence, its rows merge into one entry that carries the most common genes and DNA. The sample table lists about 340,000 distinct CDR3 sequences, 15% to 20% of them with a count of one. The top ten hold roughly 49% of the sample. The sequenced sample was blood. Source of these receptors: a woman between 45 and 65 years old with Graves' hyperthyroidism.

This clonotype was counted between two and nine times. The CDR3 protein is CASSAFRDLHTEAFF. The CDR3 region has the DNA TGTGCCAGCAGCGCCTTCCGGGACTTACACACTGAAGCTTTCTTT. The J gene is TRBJ1-1, the V gene TRBV7-9, with D possibly matching TRBD1 (5 bases). V was pared by 5 bases and J by 3 bases, with 16 bases between. The CDR3 spans 15 residues. Looked up from germline, CDR1 is SEHNR and CDR2 is FQNEAQ (reference sequence).

This clonotype was picked up many times. This rearrangement joins TRBV6-1 to TRBJ2-7; TRBD1 matches at 7 bases. CDR1 and CDR2 from the germline V gene are MNHNS and SASEGT. Losses at the gene ends were 5 bases for V and 0 bases for J; bases not matched to a gene: 7. This CDR3 is built from 15 residues. CDR3 bases: TGTGCCAGCAGTTCATCCCGGGACAGCTCCTACGAGCAGTACTTC. The encoded protein is CASSSSRDSSYEQYF.

In this sample, this clonotype turned up a few times. This chain links TRBV7-8 with TRBJ2-1; D is uncertain. V lost 1 base and J lost 0, with 7 bases in between. CDR1 and CDR2 (germline): SGHVS, FQNEAQ. CDR3 size: 15 residues. CDR3 region: CASSLDEHSYNEQFF. Here the CDR3 DNA reads TGTGCCAGCAGCTTAGATGAACACTCCTACAATGAGCAGTTCTTC.

In this sample, this clonotype turned up a few times. DNA for the CDR3: TGCAGTGCTGCCCGACTTGGGGGGCATTACAATGAGCAGTTCTTC. Its protein is CSAARLGGHYNEQFF. V and J are TRBV20-1 and TRBJ2-1; D may correspond to TRBD1 or TRBD2 (6 bases each). Trimming took 5 bases from V and 4 from J, leaving 18 bases between them. Germline values: CDR1 DFQATT, CDR2 SNEGSKA (reference sequence). The CDR3 length is 15 residues.

This clonotype was seen at least ten times. V and J are TRBV2 and TRBJ1-2; no definite D call. There are 14 residues in the CDR3. Trimming took 5 bases from V and 1 from J, leaving 11 bases between them. The V gene's germline CDR1 is SNHLY and CDR2 FYNNEI. The CDR3 nucleotides read TGTGCCAGCAGTCTACCGGACGGTAACTATGGCTACACCTTC. Translation gives CASSLPDGNYGYTF.

This clonotype came up many times. This sequence joins TRBV10-3 and TRBJ2-4, with D tentatively TRBD2 (7 bases). The CDR3 is 13 amino acids. V lost 6 bases and J 7 bases, leaving 13 bases between the germline ends. CDR1 is ENHRY, CDR2 SYGVKD, per germline. The CDR3 spells CAIREKGGNIQYF. The CDR3 bases are TGTGCCATCAGGGAGAAGGGGGGGAACATTCAGTACTTC.

This clonotype was detected many times. The V gene is TRBV10-3, the J gene TRBJ2-7, with 7 bases matching TRBD1. V was pared by 0 bases and J by 0 bases, with 2 bases of the junction left unmatched. The germline V gene has CDR1 ENHRY and CDR2 SYGVKD. CDR3 size: 15 residues. The CDR3 nucleotides are TGTGCCATCAGTGAGTCAGGGGACAGCTCCTACGAGCAGTACGTC. The encoded protein is CAISESGDSSYEQYV.

Comments on this clonotype: Possible read error: a much larger clone is one base away. This chain joins TRBV12-3 or TRBV12-4 and TRBJ1-2, with a tentative D call TRBD1 (5 bases). Trimming shortened V by 3 bases and J by 5 bases, and 13 bases separated the two germline ends. The CDR3 length is 14 residues. The CDR3 spells CASSFRGTAYGYTF. In DNA, the CDR3 is TGTGCCAGCAGTTTCCGGGGCACCGCTTATGGCTACACCTTC.

The V and J genes are TRBV14 and TRBJ1-2; D remains ambiguous. CDR1 is SGHDN and CDR2 is FVKESK in the germline V gene. The length of the CDR3 is 16 residues. V was clipped by 2 bases and J by 8 bases, with 21 bases between them. The CDR3 region is CASSQYKSIDYQGYTF. The DNA of the CDR3 is TGTGCCAGCAGCCAATATAAGTCCATAGACTATCAGGGCTACACCTTC.

The chain carries TRBV2 and TRBJ2-2; 10 bases line up with TRBD2. The CDR3 covers 17 residues. CDR1 SNHLY and CDR2 FYNNEI come from the germline V gene. The V gene end was trimmed by 1 base and the J gene end by 5 bases; junction bases not matched to a gene: 7. CDR3 DNA sequence: TGTGCCAGCAGTGAAGAAAGCGGGGGGGGGAGGACCGGGGAGCTGTTTTTT. Its translation is CASSEESGGGRTGELFF.

This clonotype came up a few times. The V and J genes are TRBV6-1 and TRBJ1-5; TRBD1 is a possible D gene (5 bases). Trimming left V 7 bases short and J 0 bases short, with 16 bases between. CDR3 length: 16 residues. Per the germline V gene, CDR1 is MNHNS and CDR2 is SASEGT. CDR3 DNA: TGTGCCAGCAAGCCCGGGGCCACCTCTAGCAATCAGCCCCAGCATTTT. This gives the protein CASKPGATSSNQPQHF.

V and J are TRBV9 and TRBJ1-1, with D perhaps TRBD1 (6 bases). Trimming took off 2 bases at V and 5 bases at J, with 16 bases between the two ends. The CDR3 extends over 15 amino acids. In germline, CDR1 is SGDLS, CDR2 YYNGEE. In nucleotides, the CDR3 is TGTGCCAGCAGCGTTACGGGACACCTAGGGACTGAAGCTTTCTTT. Its translation: CASSVTGHLGTEAFF.

The chain links TRBV7-8 to TRBJ2-1; 8 bases map to TRBD2. The ends lost 7 bases at V and 6 bases at J; junction bases unmatched: 11. The CDR3 spans 15 residues. CDR1 SGHVS and CDR2 FQNEAQ come from the germline V gene. CDR3 sequence (DNA): TGTGCCAGCACTTTTACTAGCGGCTTCCCCAATGAGCAGTTCTTC. It encodes CASTFTSGFPNEQFF.

This clonotype was picked up many times. The J gene is TRBJ2-7, the V gene TRBV20-1; 7 bases fit TRBD1. The CDR3 runs to 14 residues. Germline V gene sequence: CDR1 DFQATT, CDR2 SNEGSKA (reference sequence). V was clipped by 5 bases and J by 5 bases; unmatched bases: 12. CDR3 bases: TGCAGTGCTCTACCTGCGACAGGGCGCGACGAGCAGTACTTC. This codes for CSALPATGRDEQYF.

Ten or more counts support this clonotype. The genes are TRBV28 and TRBJ1-2; weak D call: TRBD1 (6 bases). Trimming stripped 2 bases from V and 8 bases from J, with 15 bases between. Germline lookup yields CDR1 MDHEN and CDR2 SYDVKM. The CDR3 spans 14 residues. CDR3 amino acids: CASSLGKGTLGYTF. CDR3 coding DNA: TGTGCCAGCAGTTTAGGGAAGGGGACATTGGGCTACACCTTC.

Only a few counts were recorded for this clonotype. The CDR3 here is CSASPGTAYNEQFF. In DNA form, the CDR3 reads TGCAGCGCCAGCCCCGGGACAGCTTACAATGAGCAGTTCTTC. The genes are TRBV29-1 and TRBJ2-1, with 7 bases fitting TRBD1. The V and J ends lost 7 bases and 4 bases, in that order; junction bases with no gene match: 10. Germline loops: CDR1 SQVTM, CDR2 ANQGSEA. There are 14 residues in the CDR3.

The CDR3 coding sequence is TGTGCCACCAGCAGAGATAGAGGGGGCGAGCAGCCCCAGCATTTT. This translates into CATSRDRGGEQPQHF. This chain connects TRBV15 to TRBJ1-5; TRBD1 matches 7 bases. This CDR3 region has 15 residues. Germline CDR1 is LNHNV and CDR2 is YYDKDF (reference sequence). The ends lost 0 bases at V and 7 bases at J; junction bases unmatched: 6.

This clonotype appeared many times. V is TRBV6-1 and J is TRBJ2-5, with D tentatively TRBD1 or TRBD2 (5 bases each). The CDR3 covers 15 residues. The V end was cut by 6 bases, the J end by 5 bases, with 19 bases between. Germline V CDR1 and CDR2: MNHNS, SASEGT. The chain's CDR3 is CASSAGTYRGETQYF. The CDR3 region has the DNA TGTGCCAGCAGCGCTGGGACCTATCGAGGGGAGACCCAGTACTTC.

This clonotype was seen more than once but under ten times. This chain links TRBV28 with TRBJ1-5; D call uncertain. The CDR3 runs to 14 residues. The V end was cut by 2 bases, the J end by 6 bases, with 11 bases between. The germline gives CDR1 MDHEN, CDR2 SYDVKM. CDR3 loop: CASSLPLGVQPQHF. The CDR3 bases are TGTGCCAGCAGTTTACCCCTTGGCGTTCAGCCCCAGCATTTT. Supplemented by reference TRBV28 and TRBJ1-5, the full variable domain reads DVKVTQSSRYLVKRTGEKVFLECVQDMDHENMFWYRQDPGLGLRLIYFSYDVKMKEKGDIPEGYSVSREKKERFSLILESASTNQTSMYLCASSLPLGVQPQHFGDGTRLSIL.

This clonotype was counted a few times. The rearrangement uses TRBV29-1 and TRBJ1-1; D remains ambiguous. The CDR3 has 15 amino acids. Per the germline V gene, CDR1 is SQVTM and CDR2 is ANQGSEA. The ends were cut back, 4 bases at V and 0 bases at J, with 15 bases in the middle. CDR3 sequence (DNA): TGCAGCGTTGGCCCGCGGAAACTTGTGAACACTGAAGCTTTCTTT. It yields the protein CSVGPRKLVNTEAFF.